One and the same sample provided the 5 T cell receptor beta chains below, sequenced in a study of PD-1 blockade in classical Hodgkin lymphoma. In every patient, relapse followed autologous stem cell transplantation, while exposure to brentuximab vedotin differed. TCRdb's table, derived via immunoSEQ multiplex PCR, lists solely in-frame clones and lacks some. This sample has around 24,000 clones, with roughly 62% found just once. The input for sequencing was peripheral blood mononuclear cells (PBMCs), taken before the second cycle of nivolumab. The receptor set was obtained from a human donor with classical Hodgkin lymphoma.

Only one count was recorded for this clone. The rearrangement uses TRBV7-8 and TRBJ2-5, with D tentatively TRBD1 or TRBD2 (6 bases each). The CDR3 runs to 17 residues. Trimming shortened V by 2 bases and J by 2 bases, and 18 bases separated the two germline ends. CDR1 and CDR2 (germline): SGHVS, FQNEAQ. In nucleotides, the CDR3 is TGTGCCAGCAGCTTAAGGGGGGCAGGGAACCTGCAAGAGACCCAGTACTTC. This encodes CASSLRGAGNLQETQYF.

The V and J genes are TRBV28 and TRBJ2-3, with 9 bases lining up with TRBD1. The CDR3 sequence is 18 residues long. The V gene's germline CDR1 is MDHEN and CDR2 SYDVKM. After removal of 5 bases from V and 2 bases from J, the junction contained 14 bases not matched to a gene. The CDR3 sequence: CASSIDKRGTGFTDTQYF. The CDR3 bases are TGTGCCAGCAGTATAGATAAACGCGGGACAGGGTTCACAGATACGCAGTATTTT.

The V call is TRBV6-5, the J call TRBJ1-1; TRBD1 matches at 7 bases. CDR1 is MNHEY and CDR2 is SVGAGI in the germline V gene. Trimming cost V 0 bases and J 11 bases; bases outside gene matches: 6. The CDR3 has 13 amino acids. In DNA form, the CDR3 reads TGTGCCAGCAGTTACTCAAGGGGGCTGACGGCTTTCTTT. Amino acids: CASSYSRGLTAFF.

The chain couples TRBV2 to TRBJ2-7; the D gene is possibly TRBD1 (6 bases). V shed 3 bases and J shed 2 bases, with 11 bases lying between them. The CDR3 is 14 residues long. Germline V gene lookup returns CDR1 SNHLY and CDR2 FYNNEI. The chain's CDR3 is CASSDGDTTYEQYF. The CDR3 DNA sequence: TGTGCCAGCAGTGATGGGGACACGACCTACGAGCAGTACTTC.

This chain connects TRBV10-1 to TRBJ2-1; TRBD2 matches at 9 bases. The J segment lost 7 bases and the V segment lost 8 bases, leaving 24 bases of the junction unmatched. CDR1 and CDR2 from the germline V gene are WNHNN and SYGVQD (reference sequence). This CDR3 contains 19 residues. The CDR3 is CASGALAPTLSGSRNEQFF. The CDR3 bases are TGCGCCAGCGGAGCCCTTGCCCCCACCCTTAGCGGGAGTCGGAATGAGCAGTTCTTC.